What follows is one T cell receptor (beta chain) and its context. These data originate in a study of blood T cell repertoires in COVID-19. Using immunoSEQ multiplex PCR, the repertoire was profiled, and TCRdb retains in-frame clones only, with some absent. The sample lists about 400,000 clones, about 90% occurring once. After removal of 0 bases from V and 4 bases from J, the junction contained 6 bases not matched to a gene. The CDR3 length is 15 residues. CDR1 is SGDLS, CDR2 YYNGEE, per germline. This receptor was obtained from a woman aged 30 to 39 who had recovered from COVID-19. J is TRBJ2-7 and V is TRBV9, with TRBD1 matching 8 bases. The sequenced sample was PBMCs or T cells enriched from blood (not recorded which). CDR3 sequence (DNA): TGTGCCAGCAGCGTAGGGACAGGGTCTATGTACGAGCAGTACTTC. Its protein is CASSVGTGSMYEQYF.